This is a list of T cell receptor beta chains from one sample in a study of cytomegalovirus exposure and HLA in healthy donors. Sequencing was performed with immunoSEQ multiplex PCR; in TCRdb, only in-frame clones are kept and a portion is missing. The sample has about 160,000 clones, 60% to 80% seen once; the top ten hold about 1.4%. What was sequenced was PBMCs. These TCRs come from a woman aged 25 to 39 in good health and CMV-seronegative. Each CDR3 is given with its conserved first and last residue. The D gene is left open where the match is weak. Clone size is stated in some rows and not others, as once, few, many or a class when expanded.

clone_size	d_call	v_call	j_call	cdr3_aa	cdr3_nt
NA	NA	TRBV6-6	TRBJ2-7	CASSYPPYKQYF	TGTGCCAGCAGTTACCCCCCGTACAAGCAGTACTTC
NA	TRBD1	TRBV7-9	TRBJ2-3	CASSQGQGGVADTQYF	TGTGCCAGCAGCCAGGGACAGGGTGGTGTCGCAGATACGCAGTATTTT
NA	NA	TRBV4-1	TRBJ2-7	CASSQKDSSYEQYF	TGCGCCAGCAGCCAAAAAGATAGCTCCTACGAGCAGTACTTC
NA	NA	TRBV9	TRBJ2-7	CASSVGGGTLQYF	TGTGCCAGCAGCGTAGGTGGAGGGACCCTTCAGTACTTC
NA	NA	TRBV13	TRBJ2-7	CASSLGGDSSYEQYF	TGTGCCAGCAGCTTAGGGGGGGACTCCTCCTACGAGCAGTACTTC
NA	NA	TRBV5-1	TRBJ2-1	CASSLAERYNEQFF	TGCGCCAGCAGCTTGGCCGAGCGTTACAATGAGCAGTTCTTC
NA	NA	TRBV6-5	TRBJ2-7	CASSSPYGGDSYEQYF	TGTGCCAGCAGTTCACCTTACGGAGGGGACTCCTACGAGCAGTACTTC
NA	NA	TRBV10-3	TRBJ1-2	CAITETGYGYTF	TGTGCCATCACCGAGACAGGCTATGGCTACACCTTC
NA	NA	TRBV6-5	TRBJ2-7	CASSYVIQGLIEQYF	TGTGCCAGCAGTTACGTTATTCAGGGGCTCATCGAGCAGTACTTC
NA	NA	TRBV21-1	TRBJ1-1	CASSKGLGQLGRAFF	TGTGCCAGCAGCAAAGGATTGGGACAGTTAGGACGAGCTTTCTTT
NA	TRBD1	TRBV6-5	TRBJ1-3	CASSYGQGSGNTIYF	TGTGCCAGCAGTTACGGACAGGGCTCTGGAAACACCATATATTTT
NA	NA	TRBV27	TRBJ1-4	CASSPGGTPDEKLFF	TGTGCCAGCAGCCCCGGGGGGACACCAGATGAAAAACTGTTTTTT
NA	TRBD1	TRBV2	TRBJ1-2	CASSPGTGAILNYGYTF	TGTGCCAGCAGTCCCGGGACAGGGGCGATCTTAAACTATGGCTACACCTTC
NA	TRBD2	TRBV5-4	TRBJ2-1	CASSLPGLGSNEQFF	TGTGCCAGCAGCTTACCGGGACTAGGATCGAATGAGCAGTTCTTC
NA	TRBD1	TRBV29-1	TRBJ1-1	CSAKDRGNTEAFF	TGCAGCGCTAAAGACAGGGGGAACACTGAAGCTTTCTTT
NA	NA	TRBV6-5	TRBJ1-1	CASSYSYGVGTEAFF	TGTGCCAGCAGTTACTCATACGGGGTAGGCACTGAAGCTTTCTTT
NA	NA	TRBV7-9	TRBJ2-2	CASSLYGGSTGELFF	TGTGCCAGCAGCTTATACGGCGGGTCCACCGGGGAGCTGTTTTTT
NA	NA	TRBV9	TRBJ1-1	CASSVGGGVNTEAFF	TGTGCCAGCAGCGTAGGGGGAGGGGTGAACACTGAAGCTTTCTTT
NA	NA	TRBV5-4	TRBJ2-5	CASSLDRSQETQYF	TGTGCCAGCAGCTTGGATCGCAGCCAAGAGACCCAGTACTTC
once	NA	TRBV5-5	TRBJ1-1	CASSTGGWGNTEAFF	TGTGCCAGCAGCACGGGGGGTTGGGGGAACACTGAAGCTTTCTTT
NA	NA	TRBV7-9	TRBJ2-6	CASSRLGASSGANVLTF	TGTGCCAGCAGCCGATTAGGGGCCAGCTCTGGGGCCAACGTCCTGACTTTC